The 16 T cell receptor beta chains below come from one sample, sequenced in a study of radiation and T cells in renal cell carcinoma. Data came from immunoSEQ multiplex PCR; TCRdb stores just in-frame clones and leaves some out. The sample consists of about 150,000 clones, approximately 88% of them appearing once. The time point: blood 2 weeks post-SBRT. Sample treatment: 15 Gy SBRT to primary tumor, nephrectomy 4 weeks later. The sample in question was blood, obtained from a patient whose treatment included radiotherapy and nephrectomy. The receptors were sampled from a woman aged 45-65 years with renal cell carcinoma.

The J gene is TRBJ2-7, the V gene TRBV7-2; D unclear. V lost 0 bases, J lost 5 bases, and 8 bases lay in between. Germline V gene sequence: CDR1 SGHTA, CDR2 FQGNSA. This CDR3 has 13 residues. The CDR3, as DNA: TGTGCCAGCAGCTTAGCCCCTGGGGACGAGCAGTACTTC. Encoded protein: CASSLAPGDEQYF.

The sample holds a few counts of this clone. The chain couples TRBV10-3 to TRBJ1-1; D is unclear. Germline V gene data show CDR1 as ENHRY and CDR2 as SYGVKD. V shed 4 bases and J shed 5 bases, with 8 bases lying between them. The CDR3 is made up of 12 amino acids. CDR3: CAISVSGTEAFF. The CDR3 bases are TGTGCCATCAGTGTAAGTGGAACTGAAGCTTTCTTT.

This sequence joins TRBV5-4 and TRBJ1-2, with D maybe TRBD1 (6 bases). Germline V lookup: CDR1 SGHNT, CDR2 YYREEE (reference sequence). V was pared by 3 bases and J by 7 bases, with 16 bases between. The CDR3 covers 14 residues. The CDR3 reads CASSYDRTYIGYTF. CDR3 bases: TGTGCCAGCAGCTACGACAGGACGTATATTGGCTACACCTTC.

This rearrangement joins TRBV19 to TRBJ1-5; D remains unclear. V dropped 1 base and J dropped 6 bases, with 10 bases sitting between them. The germline V gene encodes CDR1 LNHDA and CDR2 SQIVND (reference sequence). This CDR3 comprises 14 residues. The CDR3 DNA reads TGTGCCAGTAGTATAGGCCTATGGACTCAGCCCCAGCATTTT. It translates to CASSIGLWTQPQHF.

This clone was recorded a few times. The chain couples TRBV6-6 to TRBJ2-7; TRBD1 agrees at 9 bases. J was trimmed by 5 bases and V by 2 bases; bases with no gene match: 7. This CDR3 comprises 15 residues. CDR1 and CDR2 (germline): MNHNY, SVGAGI (reference sequence). The CDR3 is CASSYGGQGYHEQYF. The CDR3 DNA sequence: TGTGCCAGCAGTTACGGCGGACAGGGGTACCACGAGCAGTACTTC.

This chain connects TRBV7-2 to TRBJ2-3; D possibly uses TRBD1 or TRBD2 (5 bases each). V was clipped by 6 bases and J by 4 bases, with 14 bases between them. Germline lookup yields CDR1 SGHTA and CDR2 FQGNSA. The CDR3 spans 14 residues. The CDR3 region has the DNA TGTGCCAGCAGTTCGGGACGCCCCGCAGATACGCAGTATTTT. It encodes CASSSGRPADTQYF.

This sequence joins TRBV7-9 and TRBJ1-2; 7 positions agree with TRBD1. CDR1 is SEHNR and CDR2 is FQNEAQ in the germline V gene (reference sequence). The CDR3 is 17 residues long. The V segment lost 4 bases and the J segment 7 bases; nucleotides outside the gene matches: 18. This chain's CDR3 is CASSSNRDRWPLSGYTF. CDR3 DNA: TGTGCCAGCAGCTCTAACCGGGACAGATGGCCCTTATCTGGCTACACCTTC.

Comments on this clone: The same CDR3 also results from other DNA sequences found in this sample. The gene calls are TRBV5-1 and TRBJ2-1; 11 nucleotides line up with TRBD2. The CDR3 covers 15 residues. Looked up from germline, CDR1 is SGHRS and CDR2 is YFSETQ. V was clipped by 2 bases and J by 3 bases; unmatched bases: 1. The CDR3 nucleotides are TGCGCCAGCAGCTTTACTAGCGGGGGCTACAATGAGCAGTTCTTC. Translated, it gives CASSFTSGGYNEQFF.

This clone appeared a single time. The rearrangement uses TRBV28 and TRBJ2-7, with a possible D match to TRBD2 (6 bases). CDR1 and CDR2 from the germline V gene are MDHEN and SYDVKM. Between the trimmed V and J ends, which lost 5 bases and 2 bases, there was a span of 16 bases. The CDR3 runs 15 residues. CDR3 sequence (DNA): TGTGCCAGCAGTCCGGCTGGCGCGGGGACCTACGAGCAGTACTTC. Protein: CASSPAGAGTYEQYF.

The rearrangement links TRBV6-5 to TRBJ1-6, with a possible D match to TRBD1 (5 bases). The CDR3 has 15 residues. The V end lost 6 bases, the J end lost 0 bases, and 9 bases lay between the germline ends. Germline values: CDR1 MNHEY, CDR2 SVGAGI. The CDR3, as DNA: TGTGCCAGCAGGGCCGGGGCCTCCTATAATTCACCCCTCCACTTT. Protein sequence: CASRAGASYNSPLHF.

CDR3: CASSPPGGRETQYF. CDR3 in DNA: TGTGCCAGCAGTCCCCCGGGGGGGCGTGAGACCCAGTACTTC. The V and J genes are TRBV6-6 and TRBJ2-5, with 8 bases that match TRBD2. CDR1 and CDR2 (germline): MNHNY, SVGAGI (reference sequence). This CDR3 comprises 14 residues. V gave up 5 bases and J gave up 5 bases; unmatched junction bases: 7.

The chain links TRBV25-1 to TRBJ1-2; D remains unclear. The V and J ends lost 4 bases and 7 bases respectively, with 22 bases between them. This CDR3 has 16 amino acids. Germline V gene sequence: CDR1 MGHDK, CDR2 SYGVNS. CDR3 sequence: CASSGWADPKRAGYTF. The DNA of the CDR3 is TGTGCCAGCAGTGGGTGGGCAGATCCCAAGCGGGCTGGCTACACCTTC.

The chain carries TRBV2 and TRBJ2-5; TRBD2 aligns across 14 bases. The junction had 7 bases not matched to a gene; V was cut back by 4 bases and J by 9 bases. The CDR3 contains 15 residues. Per the germline V gene, CDR1 is SNHLY and CDR2 is FYNNEI. The CDR3 sequence is CASSGTSGGFGAQYF. For the CDR3, the DNA is TGTGCCAGCAGTGGGACTAGCGGGGGGTTCGGGGCCCAGTACTTC.

The CDR3 here is CASSSAGVIYGYTF. The CDR3 DNA reads as TGTGCCAGTAGTTCGGCAGGGGTGATCTATGGCTACACCTTC. The chain uses TRBV19 and TRBJ1-2; TRBD1 is a possible D gene (6 bases). Per the germline V gene, CDR1 is LNHDA and CDR2 is SQIVND (reference sequence). This CDR3 is 14 amino acids long. V was clipped by 5 bases and J by 4 bases, with 14 bases between them.

The CDR3 reads CASSLVRSNTGELFF. DNA for the CDR3: TGTGCCAGCAGCTTAGTTCGCTCGAACACCGGGGAGCTGTTTTTT. The chain links TRBV7-9 to TRBJ2-2, with D unclear. The V end was cut by 1 base, the J end by 0 bases, with 6 bases between. Germline V lookup: CDR1 SEHNR, CDR2 FQNEAQ (reference sequence). The CDR3 totals 15 residues.

The V and J genes are TRBV4-2 and TRBJ1-1; D is possibly TRBD1 (5 bases). The CDR3 totals 16 residues. V was clipped by 0 bases and J by 2 bases, with 13 bases between them. Germline CDR1 LGHNA, CDR2 YNFKEQ. In DNA form, the CDR3 reads TGTGCCAGCAGCCAAGATAGGGGATGGGGAAACACTGAAGCTTTCTTT. It codes for CASSQDRGWGNTEAFF.